The 10 T cell receptor beta chains given below trace back to one sample, sequenced in a study of identical twins (dated by TCRdb to between 2015 and 2016). Preparation of the library involved 5' RACE. The run used an Illumina HiSeq 2000. TCRdb trimmed public reads at Q25 via fastp, called clones via MiXCR and kept in-frame beta chains. Entries are consolidated by CDR3 protein sequence, retaining the most common genes and DNA. In this sample the table shows approximately 620,000 distinct CDR3 sequences, roughly 8% of which occur a single time. Approximately 0.89% of the sample is in the top ten clones. The data were also submitted as part of a second study, on yellow fever vaccine responses in identical twins.

Sequencing was done on a sample of PBMCs. All receptors derive from a woman younger than 35 in good health.

This rearrangement joins TRBV5-1 to TRBJ2-5; D tentatively reads TRBD1 or TRBD2 (5 bases each). V dropped 4 bases and J dropped 5 bases, with 21 bases sitting between them. The germline V gene encodes CDR1 SGHRS and CDR2 YFSETQ. The length of the CDR3 is 16 residues. The CDR3 protein is CASSLNLGERRETQYF. The CDR3 bases are TGCGCCAGCAGCCTAAATCTGGGGGAGCGCCGGGAGACCCAGTACTTC. Drawing the rest from reference TRBV5-1 and TRBJ2-5, the complete variable domain is KAGVTQTPRYLIKTRGQQVTLSCSPISGHRSVSWYQQTPGQGLQFLFEYFSETQRNKGNFPGRFSGRQFSNSRSEMNVSTLELGDSALYLCASSLNLGERRETQYFGPGTRLLVL.

The rearrangement joins TRBV4-3 to TRBJ2-1, with 13 bases matching TRBD2. The V gene's germline CDR1 is LGHNA and CDR2 YSLEER. Unmatched junction bases numbered 2, after V lost 1 base and J lost 2 bases. This CDR3 has 17 amino acids. The CDR3: CASSQGTSGSPYNEQFF. CDR3 coding DNA: TGCGCCAGCAGCCAAGGGACTAGCGGGAGCCCCTACAATGAGCAGTTCTTC.

The chain couples TRBV18 to TRBJ2-7; D may be TRBD1 or TRBD2 (5 bases each). With 2 bases removed from V and 4 bases from J, the gap between germline ends came to 12 bases. Germline CDR1 and CDR2: KGHSH and LQKENI. The CDR3 runs to 14 residues. The CDR3 DNA reads as TGTGCCAGCTCACCAATGAGGGGCAGTTACGAGCAGTACTTC. This codes for CASSPMRGSYEQYF.

This clonotype has more than one count but fewer than ten. V gene TRBV7-6 combines with J gene TRBJ1-1; 8 bases are shared with TRBD1. Germline V gene lookup returns CDR1 SGHVS and CDR2 FNYEAQ. The trim removed 5 bases at V and 1 base at J, leaving 6 bases unmatched. The CDR3 runs 15 residues. The CDR3 sequence: CASSPRTGTNTEAFF. The CDR3 DNA reads TGTGCCAGCAGCCCGAGGACAGGGACGAACACTGAAGCTTTCTTT.

The genes are TRBV28 and TRBJ2-7; 11 nucleotides align to TRBD2. This CDR3 spans 15 amino acids. V was clipped by 5 bases and J by 3 bases; unmatched bases: 6. The germline CDR1 and CDR2 sequences are MDHEN and SYDVKM. Here the CDR3 reads CASSPGTSGNYEQYF. Written as DNA, the CDR3 is TGTGCCAGCAGTCCTGGGACTAGCGGAAACTACGAGCAGTACTTC.

This clonotype appeared many times. V usage is TRBV6-1 and J usage is TRBJ2-7; 8 positions agree with TRBD2. Losses at the gene ends were 8 bases for V and 0 bases for J; bases not matched to a gene: 9. Germline V gene data show CDR1 as MNHNS and CDR2 as SASEGT. The CDR3 extends over 15 amino acids. DNA for the CDR3: TGTGCCAGCGCCGGCGGGGGGCTACTCTCCTACGAGCAGTACTTC. Translated, it gives CASAGGGLLSYEQYF.

This clonotype turned up a few times. The V call is TRBV27, the J call TRBJ2-1; D may match TRBD1 or TRBD2 (6 bases each). The V and J ends lost 8 bases and 6 bases respectively, with 14 bases between them. CDR1 MNHEY and CDR2 SMNVEV come from the germline V gene (reference sequence). CDR3 length: 13 residues. CDR3 amino acids: CASGGRLANEQFF. For the CDR3, the DNA is TGTGCCAGCGGGGGGCGCCTGGCCAATGAGCAGTTCTTC.

The chain recombines TRBV5-1 with TRBJ2-3; D is perhaps TRBD2 (5 bases). V lost 4 bases and J lost 4, with 10 bases in between. The CDR3 spans 13 residues. Germline CDR1 reads SGHRS; CDR2 reads YFSETQ. The CDR3 DNA follows: TGCGCCAGCAGCAACGTCGGGGCAGATACGCAGTATTTT. Its protein is CASSNVGADTQYF.

Of note for this clonotype: With a much larger clone just one base away, this may be a read error. The rearrangement links TRBV20-1 to TRBJ1-1; 7 nucleotides line up with TRBD1. V trimming: 4 bases; J trimming: 7 bases; junction bases outside the gene matches: 3. Germline V gene sequence: CDR1 DFQATT, CDR2 SNEGSKA (reference sequence). This CDR3 comprises 11 residues. This CDR3 is CSANRDSEAFF. As DNA, the CDR3 is TGCAGTGCTAACCGGGACAGTGAAGCTTTCTTT.

This clonotype was detected a few times. V usage is TRBV27 and J usage is TRBJ1-2; unclear D gene. This CDR3 has 13 residues. V was cut by 8 bases and J by 1 base, with 11 bases left in between. The germline V gene has CDR1 MNHEY and CDR2 SMNVEV (reference sequence). As DNA, the CDR3 is TGTGCCAGCGGGAGACACCATAACTATGGCTACACCTTC. It translates to CASGRHHNYGYTF.